This TCR beta chain appears in the sequencing data of a study of blood T cell repertoires in COVID-19. Study at large: Sites across the United States, Italy and Spain contributed samples from acute and convalescent COVID-19. Sample material is recorded as cDNA or gDNA derived from T cells, B-cell-depleted T cells, or PBMCs.

The V and J ends lost 1 base and 1 base respectively, with 18 bases between them. Germline CDR1 reads LNHDA; CDR2 reads SQIVND (reference sequence). This CDR3 is built from 18 residues. The assay was immunoSEQ multiplex PCR, and TCRdb's table has in-frame clones only and misses some. Of a few hundred thousand clones listed, 85% to 90% are singletons. The Seattle site enrolled patients during active infection and followed them longitudinally. Source material: peripheral blood. This chain links TRBV19 with TRBJ2-3; TRBD2 might be the D (5 bases). The clonotype comes from a woman in her 30s with COVID-19, enrolled during active disease. The CDR3 bases are TGTGCCAGTAGTATAGGAGCGGACCGTCGGGGTGGCACAGATACGCAGTATTTT. It specifies CASSIGADRRGGTDTQYF. The full variable domain, in which reference TRBV19 and TRBJ2-3 provide the parts outside the CDR3, is DGGITQSPKYLFRKEGQNVTLSCEQNLNHDAMYWYRQDPGQGLRLIYYSQIVNDFQKGDIAEGYSVSREKKESFPLTVTSAQKNPTAFYLCASSIGADRRGGTDTQYFGPGTRLTVL.